This T cell receptor beta chain was identified in a study of cytomegalovirus exposure and HLA in healthy donors. The study's findings and limits: Some V segments could not be told apart, so they were left out, TRBV6-2 and TRBV6-3 among them. The authors listed 150 to 200 TCR beta chains as cytomegalovirus-associated. In a later analysis, the majority of CMV-associated beta chains seemingly showed HLA restriction. In a later analysis, HLA-associated beta chains showed higher expansion and lower generation probabilities than comparable chains.

Comment on this clone: Antigen: not known. An end of the junction differs from the germline gene, which may be a read error.

From germline, CDR1 is SSHAT and CDR2 FNYEAQ (reference sequence). This CDR3 is built from 14 residues. Primers: 60 Vbeta forward and 13 Jbeta reverse. Measured with immunoSEQ multiplex PCR; TCRdb has only the in-frame clones, and not every one. This sample has about 55,000 clones, with approximately 80% found just once. This receptor was identified in a female donor in good health and CMV-seronegative. Sequencing used PBMCs. This chain connects TRBV7-7 to TRBJ2-7, with a weak D call TRBD1 (7 bases). Here the CDR3 DNA reads TGTGCTAGCAGCCCACAGGGGCTCGGGAGCGAGCAGTACTTC. Encoded protein: CASSPQGLGSEQYF.